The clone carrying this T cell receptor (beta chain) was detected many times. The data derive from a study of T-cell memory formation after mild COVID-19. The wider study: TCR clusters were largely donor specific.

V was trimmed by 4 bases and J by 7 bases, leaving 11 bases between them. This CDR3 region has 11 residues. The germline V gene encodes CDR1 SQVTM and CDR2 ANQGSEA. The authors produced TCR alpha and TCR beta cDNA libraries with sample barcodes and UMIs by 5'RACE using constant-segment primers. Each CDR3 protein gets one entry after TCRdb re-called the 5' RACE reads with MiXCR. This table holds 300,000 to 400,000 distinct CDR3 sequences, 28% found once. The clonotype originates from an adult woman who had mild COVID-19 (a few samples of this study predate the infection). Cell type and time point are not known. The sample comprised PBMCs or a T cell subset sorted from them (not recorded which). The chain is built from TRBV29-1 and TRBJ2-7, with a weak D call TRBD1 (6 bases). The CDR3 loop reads CSVGQVEEQYF. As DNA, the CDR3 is TGCAGCGTTGGACAGGTCGAAGAGCAGTACTTC.